This T cell receptor (beta chain) was sequenced during a study of response to subunit inactivated influenza vaccine. Regarding the study as a whole: T cells newly recruited by each seasonal influenza vaccination are few, the authors suggested.

The CDR3 covers 13 residues. Germline CDR1 is MDHEN and CDR2 is SYDVKM. Trimming shortened V by 10 bases and J by 10 bases, and 22 bases separated the two germline ends. This clonotype occurred many times. Antigen specificity is unknown. TCRdb processed the RT-PCR reads anew with MiXCR; each CDR3 protein has one entry. The sample has about 500,000 distinct CDR3 sequences; approximately 7.2% are singletons. V usage is TRBV28 and J usage is TRBJ1-2, with D unresolved. The sequences come from PBMCs from blood, collected less than 30 months after vaccination. The clonotype was recovered from a man between 45 and 75 years old who received an inactivated influenza vaccine. CDR3 bases: TGTGCCACCCAAGACCCTCTGAACTTAGTCTACACCTTC. It translates to CATQDPLNLVYTF.